The following is a T cell receptor (beta chain) sequence with its context. Its cognate antigen is unknown. The CDR3 consists of 16 residues. Germline trimming cut 0 bases from V and 10 bases from J; bases unmatched to any gene: 9. CDR1 and CDR2 (germline): SGHRS, YFSETQ. These data originate in a study of blood T cells in healthy people across ages. Regarding the study as a whole: Estimates of total diversity, which came from one million sequenced T cells, were considered to be underestimates.

Donor samples were obtained from healthy Caucasian individuals from Russia, aged 6 to 90. Every sample gave at least 5 micrograms of total RNA when it was extracted. Next came a second PCR, run for about 7 to 12 cycles, which used a sample-barcoded 5' primer along with a J-beta primer mix. Through a template-switch adaptor with 12 random nucleotides, each cDNA molecule received a tag. TCRdb processed the 5' RACE reads anew with MiXCR; each CDR3 protein has one entry. This table has over 700,000 distinct CDR3 sequences, about 55% appearing once. Specimen: blood. The receptor was isolated from a man aged 80 or over in good health. This rearrangement joins TRBV5-1 to TRBJ2-1; 11 positions match TRBD2. CDR3 sequence (DNA): TGCGCCAGCAGCTTGGAGCCTAGCGGGAGGCCGCAAGAGCAGTTCTTC. Amino acid sequence: CASSLEPSGRPQEQFF. Supplemented by reference TRBV5-1 and TRBJ2-1, the full variable domain reads KAGVTQTPRYLIKTRGQQVTLSCSPISGHRSVSWYQQTPGQGLQFLFEYFSETQRNKGNFPGRFSGRQFSNSRSEMNVSTLELGDSALYLCASSLEPSGRPQEQFFGPGTRLTVL.